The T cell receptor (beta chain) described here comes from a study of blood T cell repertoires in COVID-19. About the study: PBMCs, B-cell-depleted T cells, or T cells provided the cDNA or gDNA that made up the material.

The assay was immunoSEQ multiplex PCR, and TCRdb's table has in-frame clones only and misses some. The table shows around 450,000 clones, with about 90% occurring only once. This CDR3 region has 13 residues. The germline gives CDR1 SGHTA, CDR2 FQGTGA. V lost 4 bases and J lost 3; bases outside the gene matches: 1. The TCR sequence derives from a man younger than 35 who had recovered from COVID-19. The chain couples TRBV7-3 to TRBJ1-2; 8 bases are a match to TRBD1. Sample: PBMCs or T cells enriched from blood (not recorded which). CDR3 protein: CASSSDRDYGYTF. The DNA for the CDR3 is TGTGCCAGCAGCTCGGACAGGGACTATGGCTACACCTTC.